The clone carrying this TCR beta chain was found once. Its cognate antigen is unknown. This record comes from a study of cytomegalovirus exposure and HLA in healthy donors. The study, taken as a whole, reports: Reported results showed that the classifier diagnosed cytomegalovirus status with high specificity and sensitivity. CMV serostatus alone was available as immune exposure information. It was 150 to 200 TCR beta chains that were listed as cytomegalovirus-associated.

Healthy bone marrow donors made up the cohort. Germline V gives CDR1 LNHNV, CDR2 YYDKDF (reference sequence). The CDR3 is 14 amino acids. The V end was cut by 8 bases, the J end by 6 bases, with 16 bases between. PCR amplification relied on 60 Vbeta primers (plus 13 Jbeta primers). Profiled with immunoSEQ multiplex PCR; TCRdb holds only in-frame clones, not every one. The sample lists about 200,000 clones; approximately 86% were seen once. The source material was PBMCs. The TCR sequence derives from a woman under 40 in good health and CMV-seronegative. The chain is built from TRBV15 and TRBJ2-2; D is possibly TRBD1 (7 bases). In DNA, the CDR3 is TGTGCCACCGGCCGGGAGAGGGGGCCCGGGGAGCTGTTTTTT. Encoded protein: CATGRERGPGELFF.